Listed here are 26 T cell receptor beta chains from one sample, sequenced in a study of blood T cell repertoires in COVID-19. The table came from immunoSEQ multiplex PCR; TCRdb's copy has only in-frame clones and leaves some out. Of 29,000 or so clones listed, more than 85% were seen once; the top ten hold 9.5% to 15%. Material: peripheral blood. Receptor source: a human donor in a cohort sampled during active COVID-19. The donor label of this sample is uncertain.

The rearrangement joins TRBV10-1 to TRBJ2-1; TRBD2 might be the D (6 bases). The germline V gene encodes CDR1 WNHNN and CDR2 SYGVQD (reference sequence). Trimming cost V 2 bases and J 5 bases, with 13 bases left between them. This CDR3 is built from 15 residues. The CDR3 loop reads CASSEDSGDHNEQFF. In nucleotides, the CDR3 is TGCGCCAGCAGTGAGGATAGCGGAGACCACAATGAGCAGTTCTTC.

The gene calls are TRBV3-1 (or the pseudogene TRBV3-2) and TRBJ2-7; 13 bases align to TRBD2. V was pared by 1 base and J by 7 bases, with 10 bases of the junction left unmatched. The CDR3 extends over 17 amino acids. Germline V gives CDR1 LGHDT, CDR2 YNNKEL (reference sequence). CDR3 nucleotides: TGTGCCAGCAGCCAAGCTCGACTAGCGGGAGGCCTCGGGGAGCAGTACTTC. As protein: CASSQARLAGGLGEQYF.

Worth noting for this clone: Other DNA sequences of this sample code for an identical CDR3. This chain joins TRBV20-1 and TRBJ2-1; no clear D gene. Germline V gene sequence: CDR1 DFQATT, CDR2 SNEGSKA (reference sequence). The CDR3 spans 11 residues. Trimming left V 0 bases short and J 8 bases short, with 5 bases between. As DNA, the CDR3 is TGCAGTGCTAGAGATAGCCATGAGCAGTTCTTC. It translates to CSARDSHEQFF.

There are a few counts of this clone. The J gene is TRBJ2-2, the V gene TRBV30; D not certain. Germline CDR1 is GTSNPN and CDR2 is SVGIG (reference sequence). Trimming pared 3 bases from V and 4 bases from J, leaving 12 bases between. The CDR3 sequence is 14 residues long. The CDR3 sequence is CAWSGLVATGELFF. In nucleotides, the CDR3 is TGTGCCTGGAGCGGGTTAGTGGCCACCGGGGAGCTGTTTTTT.

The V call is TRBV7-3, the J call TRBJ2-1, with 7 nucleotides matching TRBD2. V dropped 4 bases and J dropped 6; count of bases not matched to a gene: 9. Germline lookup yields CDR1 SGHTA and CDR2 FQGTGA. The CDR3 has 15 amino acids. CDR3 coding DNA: TGTGCCAGCAGCTCGAAAAAGACTAGCACCAATGAGCAGTTCTTC. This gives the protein CASSSKKTSTNEQFF. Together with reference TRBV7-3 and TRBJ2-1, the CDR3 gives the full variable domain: GAGVSQTPSNKVTEKGKYVELRCDPISGHTALYWYRQSLGQGPEFLIYFQGTGAADDSGLPNDRFFAVRPEGSVSTLKIQRTERGDSAVYLCASSSKKTSTNEQFFGPGTRLTVL.

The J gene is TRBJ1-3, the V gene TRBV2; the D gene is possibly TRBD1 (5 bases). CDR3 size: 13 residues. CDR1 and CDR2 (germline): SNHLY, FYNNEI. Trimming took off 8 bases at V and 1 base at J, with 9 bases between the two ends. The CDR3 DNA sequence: TGTGCCAGCGGTCAGGGATCTGGAAACACCATATATTTT. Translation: CASGQGSGNTIYF. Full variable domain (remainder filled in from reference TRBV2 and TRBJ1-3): EPEVTQTPSHQVTQMGQEVILRCVPISNHLYFYWYRQILGQKVEFLVSFYNNEISEKSEIFDDQFSVERPDGSNFTLKIRSTKLEDSAMYFCASGQGSGNTIYFGEGSWLTVV.

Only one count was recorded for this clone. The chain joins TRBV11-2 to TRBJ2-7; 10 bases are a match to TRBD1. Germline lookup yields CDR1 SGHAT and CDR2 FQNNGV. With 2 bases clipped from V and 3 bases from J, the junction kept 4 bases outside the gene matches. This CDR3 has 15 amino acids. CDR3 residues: CASSLIRTGGYEQYF. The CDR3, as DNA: TGTGCCAGCAGCTTAATCAGGACAGGGGGCTACGAGCAGTACTTC.

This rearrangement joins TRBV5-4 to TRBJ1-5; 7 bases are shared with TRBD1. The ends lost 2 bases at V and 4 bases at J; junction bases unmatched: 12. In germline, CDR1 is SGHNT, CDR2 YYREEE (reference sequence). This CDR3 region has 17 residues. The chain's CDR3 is CASSLPGQTIGNQPQHF. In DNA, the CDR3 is TGTGCCAGCAGCTTACCGGGACAGACGATCGGAAATCAGCCCCAGCATTTT.

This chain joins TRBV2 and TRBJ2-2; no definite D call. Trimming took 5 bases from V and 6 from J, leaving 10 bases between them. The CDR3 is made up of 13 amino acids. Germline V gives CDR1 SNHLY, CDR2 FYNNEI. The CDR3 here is CASSRETAGELFF. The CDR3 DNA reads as TGTGCCAGCAGTCGAGAAACGGCCGGGGAGCTGTTTTTT.

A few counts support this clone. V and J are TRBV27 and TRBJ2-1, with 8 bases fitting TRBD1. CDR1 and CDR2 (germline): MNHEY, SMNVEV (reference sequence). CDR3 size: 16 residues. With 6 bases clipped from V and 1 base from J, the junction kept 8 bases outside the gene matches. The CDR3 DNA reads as TGTGCCAGCAGATCCCCGGGACAGGAGTCCTACAATGAGCAGTTCTTC. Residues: CASRSPGQESYNEQFF.

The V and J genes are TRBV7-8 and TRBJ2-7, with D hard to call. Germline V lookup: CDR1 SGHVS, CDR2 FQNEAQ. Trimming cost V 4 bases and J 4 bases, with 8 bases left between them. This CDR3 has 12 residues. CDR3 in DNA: TGTGCCAGCAGCTACGGCGGTTACGAGCAGTACTTC. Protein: CASSYGGYEQYF.

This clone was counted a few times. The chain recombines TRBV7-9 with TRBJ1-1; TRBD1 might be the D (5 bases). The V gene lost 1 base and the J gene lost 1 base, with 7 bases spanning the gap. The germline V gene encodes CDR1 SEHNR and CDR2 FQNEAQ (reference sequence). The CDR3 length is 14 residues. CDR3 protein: CASSLGDRNTEAFF. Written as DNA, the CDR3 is TGTGCCAGCAGCTTAGGCGACAGGAACACTGAAGCTTTCTTT.

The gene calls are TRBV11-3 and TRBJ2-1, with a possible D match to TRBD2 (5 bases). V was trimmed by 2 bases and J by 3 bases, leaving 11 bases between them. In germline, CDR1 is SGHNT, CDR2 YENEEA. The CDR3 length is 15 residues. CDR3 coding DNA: TGTGCCAGCAGCTTAAGTTCCGGGAACTACAATGAGCAGTTCTTC. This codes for CASSLSSGNYNEQFF.

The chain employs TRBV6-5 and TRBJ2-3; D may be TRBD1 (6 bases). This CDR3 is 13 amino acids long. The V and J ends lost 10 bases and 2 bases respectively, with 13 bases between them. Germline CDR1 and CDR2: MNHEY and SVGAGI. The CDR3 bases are TGTGCCACAAATGACAGGCCCACAGATACGCAGTATTTT. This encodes CATNDRPTDTQYF.

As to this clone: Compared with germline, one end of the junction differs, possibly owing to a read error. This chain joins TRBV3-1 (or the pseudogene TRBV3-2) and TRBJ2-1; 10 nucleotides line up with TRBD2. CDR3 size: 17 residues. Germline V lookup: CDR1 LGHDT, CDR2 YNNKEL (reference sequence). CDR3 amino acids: CASRQASGSLRNNEQFF. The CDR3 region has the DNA TGTGCCAGCCGCCAGGCTAGCGGGAGTCTAAGAAATAATGAGCAGTTCTTC.

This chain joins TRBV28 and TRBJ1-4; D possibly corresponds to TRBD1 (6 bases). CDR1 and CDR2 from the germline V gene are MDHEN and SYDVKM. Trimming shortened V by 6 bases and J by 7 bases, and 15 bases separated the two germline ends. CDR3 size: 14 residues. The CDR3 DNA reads TGTGCCAGCAGCCTAGGACAGTCAAGTGAAAAACTGTTTTTT. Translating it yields CASSLGQSSEKLFF.

The CDR3 region is CASSLDRKYSNQPQHF. CDR3 in DNA: TGTGCCAGCAGCTTGGACAGAAAATATAGCAATCAGCCCCAGCATTTT. The V call is TRBV5-6, the J call TRBJ1-5, with unresolved D. Germline loops: CDR1 SGHDT, CDR2 YYEEEE. The V and J ends lost 0 bases and 0 bases respectively, with 10 bases between them. CDR3 size: 16 residues.

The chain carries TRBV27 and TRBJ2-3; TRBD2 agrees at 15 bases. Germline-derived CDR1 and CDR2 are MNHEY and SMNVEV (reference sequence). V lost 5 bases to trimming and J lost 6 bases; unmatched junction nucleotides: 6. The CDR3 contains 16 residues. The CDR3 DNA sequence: TGTGCCAGCAGTCCGAGGACTAGCGGGAGGGCGGATACGCAGTATTTT. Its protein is CASSPRTSGRADTQYF.

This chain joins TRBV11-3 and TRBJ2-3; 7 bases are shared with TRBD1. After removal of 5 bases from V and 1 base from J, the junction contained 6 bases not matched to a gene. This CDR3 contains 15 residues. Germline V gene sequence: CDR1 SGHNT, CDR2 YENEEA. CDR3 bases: TGTGCCAGCAGCCGCACAGGGGCGGGCACAGATACGCAGTATTTT. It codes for CASSRTGAGTDTQYF.

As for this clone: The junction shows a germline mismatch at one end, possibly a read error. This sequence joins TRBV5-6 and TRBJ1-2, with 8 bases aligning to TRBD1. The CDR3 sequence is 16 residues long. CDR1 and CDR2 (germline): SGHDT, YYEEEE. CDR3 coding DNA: TGTGCCAGCAGCCCATGGGACAGGCCGACAAGTATTGGTACACGATTC. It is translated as CASSPWDRPTSIGTRF.

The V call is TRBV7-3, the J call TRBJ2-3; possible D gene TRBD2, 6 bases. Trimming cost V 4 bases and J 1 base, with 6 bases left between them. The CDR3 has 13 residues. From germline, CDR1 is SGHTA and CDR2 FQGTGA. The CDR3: CASSSGGTDTQYF. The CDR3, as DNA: TGTGCCAGCAGCTCGGGGGGCACAGATACGCAGTATTTT.

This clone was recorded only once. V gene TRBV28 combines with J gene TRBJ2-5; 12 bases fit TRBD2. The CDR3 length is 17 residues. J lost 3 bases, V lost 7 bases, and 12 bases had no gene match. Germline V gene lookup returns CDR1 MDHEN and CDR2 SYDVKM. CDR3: CASTPPRLAGVEETQYF. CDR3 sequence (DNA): TGTGCCAGCACCCCTCCCCGACTAGCGGGAGTCGAAGAGACCCAGTACTTC.

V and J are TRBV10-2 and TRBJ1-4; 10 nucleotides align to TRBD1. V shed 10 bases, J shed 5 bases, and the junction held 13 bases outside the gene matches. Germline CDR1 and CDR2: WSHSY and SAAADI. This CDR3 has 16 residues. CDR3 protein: CATALTGGIVNEKLFF. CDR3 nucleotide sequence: TGCGCCACAGCTTTGACAGGGGGCATTGTGAATGAAAAACTGTTTTTT.

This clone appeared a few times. CDR3 nucleotide sequence: TGTGCCAGCAGCCCTTTGAGGGCCCCAGAGAGCGAGCAGTACTTC. The encoded protein is CASSPLRAPESEQYF. The chain uses TRBV7-9 and TRBJ2-7; TRBD2 is a possible D gene (5 bases). The germline V gene has CDR1 SEHNR and CDR2 FQNEAQ (reference sequence). This CDR3 is built from 15 residues. Trimming cost V 5 bases and J 6 bases, with 20 bases left between them.

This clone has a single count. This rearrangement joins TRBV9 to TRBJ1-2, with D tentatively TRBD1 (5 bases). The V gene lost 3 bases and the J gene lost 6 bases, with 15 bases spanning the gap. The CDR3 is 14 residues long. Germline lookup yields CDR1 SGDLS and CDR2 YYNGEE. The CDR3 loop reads CASSGRGRTNGYTF. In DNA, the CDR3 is TGTGCCAGCAGCGGACGGGGACGGACTAATGGCTACACCTTC.

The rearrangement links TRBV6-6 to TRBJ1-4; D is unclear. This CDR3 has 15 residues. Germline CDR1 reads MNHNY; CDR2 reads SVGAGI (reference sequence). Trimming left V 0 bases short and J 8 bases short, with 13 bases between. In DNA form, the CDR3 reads TGTGCCAGCAGTTACTCGAAGGTCAGGTCGGAAAAACTGTTTTTT. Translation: CASSYSKVRSEKLFF.